The 26 T cell receptor beta chains below come from one sample, sequenced in a study of blood T cells in healthy people across ages. A second about 6 to 12 cycle PCR used barcoded and J-beta primers. MiXCR, applied by TCRdb to the 5' RACE reads, yields one record per CDR3 protein. The repertoire holds 600,000 or so distinct CDR3 sequences, with about 45% as singletons. The specimen sequenced was blood. These receptors all stem from an older man in good health.

The CDR3 sequence is CASSSTTGTGSYFYNEQFF. The CDR3 DNA follows: TGTGCCAGCAGTTCCACAACTGGGACAGGGTCTTATTTCTACAATGAGCAGTTCTTC. The chain carries TRBV6-5 and TRBJ2-1, with 9 bases identical to TRBD1. After removal of 4 bases from V and 3 bases from J, the junction contained 16 bases not matched to a gene. Per germline, CDR1 MNHEY and CDR2 SVGAGI. This CDR3 contains 19 residues.

This clonotype was observed a few times. The rearrangement links TRBV7-9 to TRBJ1-4; 9 positions agree with TRBD1. The CDR3 runs to 15 residues. Germline CDR1 and CDR2: SEHNR and FQNEAQ (reference sequence). With V trimmed by 4 bases and J by 2 bases, 2 bases remained unmatched. The DNA for the CDR3 is TGTGCCAGCAGCTCAGGACAGGGGACTAATGAAAAACTGTTTTTT. Translation: CASSSGQGTNEKLFF.

V gene TRBV9 combines with J gene TRBJ1-2, with 7 bases matching TRBD1. J gave up 7 bases and V 3 bases, and 9 bases lay outside the gene matches. CDR1 and CDR2 (germline): SGDLS, YYNGEE. The CDR3 has 14 residues. Written as DNA, the CDR3 is TGTGCCAGCAGCGCCCAAACAGGGGAGATTGGCTACACCTTC. Protein product: CASSAQTGEIGYTF.

The chain is built from TRBV7-3 and TRBJ2-2; no definite D call. Trimming removed 3 bases at V and 6 bases at J, with 11 bases between. The length of the CDR3 is 14 residues. CDR1 and CDR2 (germline): SGHTA, FQGTGA. This chain's CDR3 is CASSLSRRPGELFF. The CDR3 DNA is TGTGCCAGCAGCTTGAGCAGGAGACCCGGGGAGCTGTTTTTT.

This chain joins TRBV20-1 and TRBJ2-4, with D perhaps TRBD1 (5 bases). From germline, CDR1 is DFQATT and CDR2 SNEGSKA (reference sequence). The CDR3 sequence is 13 residues long. Trimming left V 3 bases short and J 5 bases short, with 11 bases between. CDR3 bases: TGCAGTGCTAGTTTAACAGGCCAAAACATTCAGTACTTC. Its protein product is CSASLTGQNIQYF.

The chain employs TRBV7-2 and TRBJ1-1; no firm D call. The germline gives CDR1 SGHTA, CDR2 FQGNSA. V was cut by 5 bases and J by 4 bases, with 17 bases left in between. The CDR3 spans 15 residues. This CDR3 reads CASSARAGLGTEAFF. For the CDR3, the DNA is TGTGCCAGCAGCGCCCGCGCGGGCTTGGGCACTGAAGCTTTCTTT.

The rearrangement joins TRBV20-1 to TRBJ1-2; D remains unclear. CDR1 and CDR2 from the germline V gene are DFQATT and SNEGSKA (reference sequence). There are 10 residues in the CDR3. The V gene lost 3 bases and the J gene lost 8 bases, with 7 bases spanning the gap. CDR3 sequence (DNA): TGCAGTGCTAGGGATGGGGGCTACACCTTC. Translated: CSARDGGYTF.

V is TRBV20-1 and J is TRBJ2-7, with D possibly TRBD1 on 5 matching bases. The V and J ends lost 5 bases and 0 bases respectively, with 14 bases between them. CDR1 is DFQATT, CDR2 SNEGSKA, per germline (reference sequence). CDR3 length equals 14 residues. CDR3 sequence: CSAGQQAVSYEQYF. The DNA for the CDR3 is TGCAGTGCTGGGCAACAGGCGGTCTCCTACGAGCAGTACTTC.

The gene calls are TRBV20-1 and TRBJ2-6; no firm D call. The germline V gene encodes CDR1 DFQATT and CDR2 SNEGSKA (reference sequence). V was clipped by 3 bases and J by 3 bases, with 3 bases between them. This CDR3 is 12 amino acids long. The CDR3 spells CSASNGANVLTF. DNA for the CDR3: TGCAGTGCTAGTAATGGGGCCAACGTCCTGACTTTC.

V usage is TRBV14 and J usage is TRBJ2-4; D gene ambiguous. The J call may be in error: the DNA end matches TRBJ2-7 better. CDR3 length: 11 amino acids. Germline CDR1 and CDR2: SGHDN and FVKESK. Here the CDR3 reads CASSHGFEQYF. The CDR3, as DNA: TGTGCCAGCAGCCACGGTTTCGAGCAGTACTTC.

The V gene is TRBV6-2 or TRBV6-3, the J gene TRBJ1-1, with D perhaps TRBD1 (5 bases). Germline lookup yields CDR1 MNHEY and CDR2 SVGEGT. The CDR3 totals 16 residues. Trimming took 5 bases from V and 3 from J, leaving 19 bases between them. Here the CDR3 reads CASSPLPGLRDTEAFF. The DNA for the CDR3 is TGTGCCAGCAGTCCCTTGCCAGGTCTCAGGGACACTGAAGCTTTCTTT.

Of note for this clonotype: The germline gene is not matched at one end of the junction; a read error may be the cause. The chain recombines TRBV9 with TRBJ2-2, with 7 bases fitting TRBD1. CDR1 is SGDLS and CDR2 is YYNGEE in the germline V gene. The CDR3 consists of 15 residues. The CDR3, as DNA: TGTGCCGGCAGCGTAGGGGGCGGGAACACCGGGGAGCTGTTTTTT. Protein product: CAGSVGGGNTGELFF.

This rearrangement joins TRBV9 to TRBJ2-3; D might be TRBD1 (6 bases). CDR3 size: 15 residues. Trimming removed 3 bases from V and 1 base from J, with 12 bases in between. CDR1 and CDR2 (germline): SGDLS, YYNGEE. The CDR3 nucleotides read TGTGCCAGCAGCGCGTTGACAGGAGGCACAGATACGCAGTATTTT. Its translation is CASSALTGGTDTQYF.

The chain is built from TRBV20-1 and TRBJ2-4; D might be TRBD2 (6 bases). CDR3 size: 10 residues. Per germline, CDR1 DFQATT and CDR2 SNEGSKA (reference sequence). The V gene lost 5 bases and the J gene lost 13 bases, with 12 bases spanning the gap. CDR3 protein: CSAARGVQYF. CDR3 nucleotides: TGCAGTGCTGCGCGCGGGGTGCAGTACTTC.

To note about this clonotype: A clone one base away is much larger, so this may be a read error. The chain recombines TRBV6-6 with TRBJ1-4; D ambiguous. The V gene's germline CDR1 is MNHNY and CDR2 SVGAGI (reference sequence). V lost 5 bases and J 7 bases, leaving 17 bases between the germline ends. The CDR3 length is 15 residues. CDR3 coding DNA: TGTGCCAGCAGTCTGACGGCGGGGATTGGTGAAAAACTGTTTTTT. This codes for CASSLTAGIGEKLFF.

The chain uses TRBV7-2 and TRBJ2-3, with TRBD2 matching 12 bases. The CDR3 has 16 amino acids. Germline assignment: CDR1 SGHTA and CDR2 FQGNSA. After removal of 5 bases from V and 15 bases from J, the junction contained 18 bases not matched to a gene. The CDR3 protein is CASSLTSGGLSGAYYF. The CDR3 DNA reads as TGTGCCAGCAGCCTGACTAGCGGGGGCCTATCAGGGGCGTATTATTTT.

CDR3 loop: CASKSPGGHNERYF. For the CDR3, the DNA is TGTGCCAGCAAGTCCCCAGGGGGACACAATGAGCGGTACTTC. The genes are TRBV6-6 and TRBJ2-5, with TRBD1 matching 7 bases. The CDR3 runs 14 residues. In germline, CDR1 is MNHNY, CDR2 SVGAGI (reference sequence). Trimming took 7 bases from V and 13 from J; bases not matched to a gene: 18.

This clonotype was recorded a few times. J is TRBJ2-5 and V is TRBV7-9, with 12 nucleotides matching TRBD2. Germline CDR1 reads SEHNR; CDR2 reads FQNEAQ (reference sequence). Trimming took 5 bases from V and 6 from J; bases not matched to a gene: 7. The CDR3 runs to 15 residues. The chain's CDR3 is CASSPLAGGPQTQYF. In DNA, the CDR3 is TGTGCCAGCAGCCCTCTAGCGGGAGGGCCGCAGACCCAGTACTTC.

V gene TRBV30 combines with J gene TRBJ2-5, with 8 bases that match TRBD2. The CDR3 consists of 15 residues. From germline, CDR1 is GTSNPN and CDR2 SVGIG (reference sequence). V was clipped by 0 bases and J by 5 bases; unmatched bases: 8. CDR3 DNA: TGTGCCTGGAGTGTTGGGGCGGGGGGTTCGGAGACCCAGTACTTC. It specifies CAWSVGAGGSETQYF. The full variable domain, with the rest looked up from reference TRBV30 and TRBJ2-5, is SQTIHQWPATLVQPVGSPLSLECTVEGTSNPNLYWYRQAAGRGLQLLFYSVGIGQISSEVPQNLSASRPQDRQFILSSKKLLLSDSGFYLCAWSVGAGGSETQYFGPGTRLLVL.

The chain is built from TRBV9 and TRBJ2-7, with 8 positions matching TRBD2. This CDR3 is built from 15 residues. V gave up 3 bases and J gave up 0 bases; unmatched junction bases: 5. Germline V lookup: CDR1 SGDLS, CDR2 YYNGEE. DNA for the CDR3: TGTGCCAGCAGCGGCGGGGGGCTCTTCTCCTACGAGCAGTACTTC. Encoded protein: CASSGGGLFSYEQYF.

V gene TRBV20-1 combines with J gene TRBJ2-1; either TRBD1 or TRBD2 may supply D (6 bases each). Germline V CDR1 and CDR2: DFQATT, SNEGSKA (reference sequence). The CDR3 extends over 15 amino acids. Trimming shortened V by 3 bases and J by 1 base, and 13 bases separated the two germline ends. CDR3 protein: CSASRGAGSYNEQFF. The DNA for the CDR3 is TGCAGTGCTAGTAGGGGGGCGGGATCCTACAATGAGCAGTTCTTC.

This clonotype was observed at least ten times. This sequence joins TRBV7-2 and TRBJ2-3; D ambiguous. Between the trimmed V and J ends, which lost 3 bases and 5 bases, there was a span of 6 bases. Germline values: CDR1 SGHTA, CDR2 FQGNSA. CDR3 length: 12 residues. CDR3 sequence (DNA): TGTGCCAGCAGCTTCCGCGGAGATACGCAGTATTTT. Translation: CASSFRGDTQYF.

The J gene is TRBJ2-1, the V gene TRBV28; 8 positions match TRBD1. Germline loops: CDR1 MDHEN, CDR2 SYDVKM. The CDR3 has 15 residues. The ends lost 6 bases at V and 2 bases at J; junction bases unmatched: 6. The CDR3 DNA sequence: TGTGCCAGCAGAGACTCAGGGGGCGCCTACAATGAGCAGTTCTTC. This sequence encodes CASRDSGGAYNEQFF. Combining the CDR3 with reference TRBV28 and TRBJ2-1 gives the whole variable domain DVKVTQSSRYLVKRTGEKVFLECVQDMDHENMFWYRQDPGLGLRLIYFSYDVKMKEKGDIPEGYSVSREKKERFSLILESASTNQTSMYLCASRDSGGAYNEQFFGPGTRLTVL.

This sequence joins TRBV20-1 and TRBJ2-3; no reliable D call. Germline V lookup: CDR1 DFQATT, CDR2 SNEGSKA (reference sequence). This CDR3 is built from 13 residues. V dropped 0 bases and J dropped 0 bases, with 4 bases sitting between them. In DNA, the CDR3 is TGCAGTGCTAGAGAGCGAAGCACAGATACGCAGTATTTT. Protein sequence: CSARERSTDTQYF.

V gene TRBV20-1 combines with J gene TRBJ2-1; D may be TRBD1 (6 bases). Trimming took off 1 base at V and 8 bases at J, with 12 bases between the two ends. The CDR3 has 13 residues. From germline, CDR1 is DFQATT and CDR2 SNEGSKA (reference sequence). The CDR3: CSARGAGDYEQFF. CDR3 in DNA: TGCAGTGCTAGAGGGGCAGGGGATTATGAGCAGTTCTTC.

The chain carries TRBV9 and TRBJ2-3; D is unresolved. Germline CDR1 and CDR2: SGDLS and YYNGEE. This CDR3 contains 12 residues. V gave up 0 bases and J gave up 5 bases, with 4 bases separating them. The CDR3 spells CASSVAGDTQYF. DNA of the CDR3: TGTGCCAGCAGCGTAGCAGGAGATACGCAGTATTTT.